This TCR beta chain was recovered during a study of CD8 T cells in ankylosing spondylitis. Details on this clonotype: What it binds is unknown.

Germline V gives CDR1 ENHRY, CDR2 SYGVKD. The CDR3 is 13 residues long. V was pared by 8 bases and J by 6 bases, with 14 bases between. The study's findings and limits: Some motif variants had been reported before (in reactive arthritis synovial fluid and blood). A TCR beta motif made of fewer than ten highly homologous variants seemed typical of ankylosing spondylitis blood. Matched ankylosing spondylitis synovial fluid reportedly showed significant enrichment of disease-linked clones.

Libraries for TCR beta were made by quantitative 5'-RACE with molecular barcodes. One entry per CDR3 protein results from TCRdb running MiXCR on the 5' RACE reads. The table includes approximately 290,000 distinct CDR3 sequences, about 20% detected once. Sequenced: blood, either unsorted or a sorted T cell fraction (not recorded which). The sequence derives from a female donor with ankylosing spondylitis or in good health (not recorded which). V and J are TRBV10-3 and TRBJ2-1, with D tentatively TRBD1 (6 bases). The CDR3 protein is CAILKGVGNEQFF. The CDR3 nucleotides are TGTGCCATCCTAAAGGGGGTAGGCAATGAGCAGTTCTTC.